This T cell receptor (beta chain) was retrieved from a study of CD8+ T cells in alopecia areata. Study-level background: Each day, treated patients took oral tofacitinib twice, at 5 to 10 mg per dose. Tofacitinib administration persisted for 6 to 18 months, succeeded by 6 months off drug.

V was pared by 4 bases and J by 1 base, with 9 bases of the junction left unmatched. The germline V gene has CDR1 LNHDA and CDR2 SQIVND (reference sequence). This CDR3 contains 18 residues. This clone came up a few times. Its antigen is undetermined. Study results and caveats: Among the 100 top clones, expanded CD8+ clones, like scalp clonality, were significantly decreased by tofacitinib.

Treatment: oral pan-JAK inhibitor, 5-10 mg twice daily. Sequencing used cDNA as its template, made by extracting RNA and reverse transcribing it. Assay: immunoSEQ multiplex PCR; the TCRdb copy retains only in-frame clones and omits some. The sample lists around 100,000 clones, around 53% occurring once. This receptor was identified in a human donor with alopecia areata. The sequencing used CD8+ T cells sorted from blood, collected at week 24, from a patient treated with tofacitinib. The chain couples TRBV19 to TRBJ2-2; TRBD1 agrees at 10 bases. In nucleotides, the CDR3 is TGTGCCAGTAGTAGGGGACAGGGGAATTGGGAGAACACCGGGGAGCTGTTTTTT. Protein product: CASSRGQGNWENTGELFF.